This TCR beta chain came from a study of blood T cell repertoires in COVID-19. Study-wide background: Spain, Italy and the United States supplied samples that represented acute and convalescent COVID-19. T cells, B-cell-depleted T cells, or PBMCs supplied cDNA or gDNA.

Per the original methods: Quantification of nucleated cells was approximated via reference gene primer amplification. Profiling relied on immunoSEQ multiplex PCR, and the TCRdb table lists in-frame clones only, not all of them. Clone size and the V and J calls come from that table; the DNA yielded D and trimming. Of fewer than 80,000 clones listed, over 60% were seen once; the top ten hold roughly 4.8%. The CDR3 is 12 residues long. Germline-derived CDR1 and CDR2 are SGHTA and FQGNSA. Deletions cut 3 bases from V and 3 bases from J, with 6 bases between. The sequence came from a human donor in a cohort sampled during active COVID-19. Sequenced material: peripheral blood. The rearrangement links TRBV7-2 to TRBJ2-7; a weak D match, TRBD2 (6 bases). Here the CDR3 reads CASSLTSYEQYF. The CDR3 DNA sequence: TGTGCCAGCAGCTTGACTAGCTACGAGCAGTACTTC.